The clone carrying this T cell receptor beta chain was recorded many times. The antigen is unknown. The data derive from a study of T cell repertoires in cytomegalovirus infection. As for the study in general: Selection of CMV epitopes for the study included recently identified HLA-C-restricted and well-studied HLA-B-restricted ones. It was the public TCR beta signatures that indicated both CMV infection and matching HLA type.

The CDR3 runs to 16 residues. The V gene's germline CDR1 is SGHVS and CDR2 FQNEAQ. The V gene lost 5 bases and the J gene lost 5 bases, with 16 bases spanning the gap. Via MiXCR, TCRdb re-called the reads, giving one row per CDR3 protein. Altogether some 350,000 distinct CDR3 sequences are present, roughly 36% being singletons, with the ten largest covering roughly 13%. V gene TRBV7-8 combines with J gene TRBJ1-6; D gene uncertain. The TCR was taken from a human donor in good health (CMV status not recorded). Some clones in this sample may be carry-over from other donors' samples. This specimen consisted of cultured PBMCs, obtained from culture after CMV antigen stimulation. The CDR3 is CASSTRTARNNSPLHF. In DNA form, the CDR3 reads TGTGCCAGCAGCACCCGGACCGCCCGAAATAATTCACCCCTCCACTTT.